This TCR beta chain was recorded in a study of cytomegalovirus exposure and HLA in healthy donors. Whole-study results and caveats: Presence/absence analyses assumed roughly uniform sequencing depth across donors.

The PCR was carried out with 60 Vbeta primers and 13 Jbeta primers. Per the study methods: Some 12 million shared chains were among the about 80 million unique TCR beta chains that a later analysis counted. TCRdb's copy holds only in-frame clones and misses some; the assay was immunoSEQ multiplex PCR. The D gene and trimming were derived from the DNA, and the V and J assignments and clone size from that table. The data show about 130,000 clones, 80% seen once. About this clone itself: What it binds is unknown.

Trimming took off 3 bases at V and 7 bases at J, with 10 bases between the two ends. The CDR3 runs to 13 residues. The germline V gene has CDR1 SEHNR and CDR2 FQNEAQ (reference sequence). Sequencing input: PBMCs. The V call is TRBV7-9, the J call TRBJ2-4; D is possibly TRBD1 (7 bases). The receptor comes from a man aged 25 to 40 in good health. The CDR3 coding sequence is TGTGCCAGCAGCTTGGAGGGGGCGAACATTCAGTACTTC. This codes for CASSLEGANIQYF.